The 11 T cell receptor beta chains in this list originate from one sample, sequenced in a study of T cells in Graves' hyperthyroidism and ophthalmopathy. Amplified TCR beta CDR3 regions derived from RNA transcripts. Carried out on the TCR CDR3, a first-round RT-PCR used the HTBI primer set. TCRdb independently ran MiXCR on the multiplex PCR reads; one entry per CDR3 protein. The table records approximately 300,000 distinct CDR3 sequences, roughly 15% of them present only once. Sequences were obtained from blood. The receptors derive from a man younger than 45 with Graves' hyperthyroidism.

This clonotype was picked up many times. The chain recombines TRBV2 with TRBJ2-3; D is unresolved. The V gene lost 1 base and the J gene lost 3 bases, with 8 bases spanning the gap. This CDR3 spans 14 amino acids. Germline CDR1 reads SNHLY; CDR2 reads FYNNEI. CDR3 region: CASSEVAVTDTQYF. The CDR3, as DNA: TGTGCCAGCAGTGAAGTTGCTGTTACAGATACGCAGTATTTT.

This clonotype occurred many times. This chain links TRBV20-1 with TRBJ2-2, with TRBD2 as a possible D gene (6 bases). Deletions cut 3 bases from V and 3 bases from J, with 11 bases between. Germline CDR1 is DFQATT and CDR2 is SNEGSKA (reference sequence). This CDR3 is 14 amino acids long. The CDR3 spells CSARSLAHTGELFF. CDR3 in DNA: TGCAGTGCTAGGTCTCTAGCGCACACCGGGGAGCTGTTTTTT.

The chain recombines TRBV20-1 with TRBJ2-3, with 7 positions matching TRBD2. The germline CDR1 and CDR2 sequences are DFQATT and SNEGSKA (reference sequence). This CDR3 region has 17 residues. V was pared by 3 bases and J by 1 base, with 13 bases of the junction left unmatched. This CDR3 reads CSASTPMGGGGTDTQYF. CDR3 DNA: TGCAGTGCTAGTACGCCGATGGGGGGAGGGGGCACAGATACGCAGTATTTT.

This chain uses TRBV19 with TRBJ1-1; D remains unclear. The CDR3 length is 12 residues. The V gene's germline CDR1 is LNHDA and CDR2 SQIVND (reference sequence). Trimming stripped 10 bases from V and 1 base from J, with 10 bases between. The CDR3 DNA is TGTGCCACCCGCCTAACGAACACTGAAGCTTTCTTT. Translation gives CATRLTNTEAFF.

This chain uses TRBV29-1 with TRBJ1-2; D is unclear. V was pared by 6 bases and J by 4 bases, with 12 bases between. CDR1 and CDR2 from the germline V gene are SQVTM and ANQGSEA. CDR3 length equals 12 residues. Here the CDR3 reads CSVMTFSYGYTF. CDR3 DNA: TGCAGCGTCATGACATTCTCCTATGGCTACACCTTC.

There are many counts of this clonotype. The chain recombines TRBV7-2 with TRBJ1-3; D perhaps matches TRBD1 (6 bases). V was clipped by 4 bases and J by 0 bases, with 10 bases between them. The CDR3 length is 15 residues. Germline V CDR1 and CDR2: SGHTA, FQGNSA. CDR3 DNA sequence: TGTGCCAGCAGCTCACAGGGAAGCTCTGGAAACACCATATATTTT. This encodes CASSSQGSSGNTIYF.

The rearrangement uses TRBV20-1 and TRBJ2-7, with a possible D match to TRBD2 (6 bases). Germline values: CDR1 DFQATT, CDR2 SNEGSKA (reference sequence). CDR3 length: 12 residues. The V end lost 3 bases, the J end lost 6 bases, and 12 bases lay between the germline ends. The CDR3 sequence is CSASREPVEQYF. The CDR3, as DNA: TGCAGTGCTAGTCGGGAGCCGGTCGAGCAGTACTTC.

This clonotype was counted ten times or more. The gene calls are TRBV5-1 and TRBJ2-7, with D possibly TRBD2 on 6 matching bases. This CDR3 has 15 amino acids. Per germline, CDR1 SGHRS and CDR2 YFSETQ. The V gene lost 0 bases and the J gene lost 2 bases, with 12 bases spanning the gap. In nucleotides, the CDR3 is TGCGCCAGCAGCTTGGGCTGGGACTTTACCTACGAGCAGTACTTC. As protein: CASSLGWDFTYEQYF.

The chain employs TRBV12-3 or TRBV12-4 and TRBJ1-1; 11 bases align to TRBD1. This CDR3 is built from 15 residues. V trimming: 5 bases; J trimming: 4 bases; junction bases outside the gene matches: 6. The CDR3 here is CASSLDRGLSTEAFF. In DNA form, the CDR3 reads TGTGCCAGCAGTCTGGACAGGGGGCTGAGCACTGAAGCTTTCTTT.

This clonotype was counted at least ten times. The V call is TRBV11-1, the J call TRBJ2-1; tentatively, D is TRBD2 (6 bases). Trimming pared 0 bases from V and 5 bases from J, leaving 14 bases between. The CDR3 extends over 16 amino acids. Germline V gene sequence: CDR1 SGHAT, CDR2 FQDESV (reference sequence). DNA for the CDR3: TGTGCCAGCAGCTTAGCCCCAGGAGGGGAAGACAATGAGCAGTTCTTC. Translating it yields CASSLAPGGEDNEQFF.

This clonotype occurred a few times. V gene TRBV5-1 combines with J gene TRBJ1-3, with D possibly being TRBD1 (5 bases). V dropped 0 bases and J dropped 15 bases, with 13 bases sitting between them. The CDR3 consists of 12 residues. Germline CDR1 reads SGHRS; CDR2 reads YFSETQ. The CDR3 region is CASSLDQGVPYF. As DNA, the CDR3 is TGCGCCAGCAGCTTGGACCAGGGCGTTCCATATTTT.